Included here is one T cell receptor beta chain sequence, with context. This sample is drawn from a study of control samples from healthy donors and cancer patients. Germline loops: CDR1 GTSNPN, CDR2 SVGIG (reference sequence). V lost 2 bases, J lost 0 bases, and 8 bases lay in between. The CDR3 has 14 amino acids. The assay was immunoSEQ multiplex PCR, and TCRdb's table has in-frame clones only and misses some. The table for this sample gives roughly 190,000 clones. The chain uses TRBV30 and TRBJ2-1; D could derive from TRBD1 or TRBD2 (5 bases each). The sample taken for sequencing was blood. The receptor was isolated from a woman aged 25 to 39 in good health. The CDR3 DNA follows: TGTGCCTGGAGTTGGGGGAGCTCCTACAATGAGCAGTTCTTC. Residues: CAWSWGSSYNEQFF.